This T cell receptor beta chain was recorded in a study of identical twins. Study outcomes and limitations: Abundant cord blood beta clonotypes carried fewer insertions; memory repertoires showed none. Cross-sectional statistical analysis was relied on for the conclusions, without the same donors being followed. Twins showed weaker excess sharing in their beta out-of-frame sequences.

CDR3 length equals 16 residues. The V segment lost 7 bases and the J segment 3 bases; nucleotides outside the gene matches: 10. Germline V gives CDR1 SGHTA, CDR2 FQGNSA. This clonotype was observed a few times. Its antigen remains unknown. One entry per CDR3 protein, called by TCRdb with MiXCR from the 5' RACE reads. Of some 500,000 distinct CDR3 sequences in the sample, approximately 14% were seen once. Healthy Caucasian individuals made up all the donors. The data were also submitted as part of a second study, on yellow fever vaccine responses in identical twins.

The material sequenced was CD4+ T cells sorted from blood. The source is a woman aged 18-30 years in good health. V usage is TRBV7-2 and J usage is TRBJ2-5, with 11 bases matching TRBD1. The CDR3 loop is CASTLGQGGSEETQYF. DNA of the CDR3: TGTGCCAGCACCTTGGGACAGGGGGGGAGCGAAGAGACCCAGTACTTC.